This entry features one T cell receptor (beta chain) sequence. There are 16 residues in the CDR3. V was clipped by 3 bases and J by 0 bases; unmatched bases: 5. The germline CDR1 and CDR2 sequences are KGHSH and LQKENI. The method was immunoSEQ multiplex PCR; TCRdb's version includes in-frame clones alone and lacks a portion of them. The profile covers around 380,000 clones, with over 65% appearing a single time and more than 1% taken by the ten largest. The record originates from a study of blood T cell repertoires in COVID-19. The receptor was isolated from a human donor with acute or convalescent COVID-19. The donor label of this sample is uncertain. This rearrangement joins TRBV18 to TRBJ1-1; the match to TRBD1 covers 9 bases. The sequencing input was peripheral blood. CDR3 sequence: CASSPPRTGVNTEAFF. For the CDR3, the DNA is TGTGCCAGCTCACCGCCCCGGACAGGGGTGAACACTGAAGCTTTCTTT.